These 19 T cell receptor beta chains were sequenced from one sample in a study of naive and memory T cell subsets. The library had UMIs added by 3' ligation of an oligonucleotide to TCR cDNA. Amplification of ligated cDNA took four PCR rounds with SP2 and nested alpha and beta constant primers. TCRdb passed the 5' RACE reads through MiXCR, listing each CDR3 protein once. This table holds about 62,000 distinct CDR3 sequences, approximately 8.5% found once. Receptors originate from a female donor in good health.

This clonotype showed up just a few times. The chain uses TRBV5-4 and TRBJ2-6, with D perhaps matching TRBD1 or TRBD2 (5 bases each). CDR1 SGHNT and CDR2 YYREEE come from the germline V gene (reference sequence). V was cut by 4 bases and J by 4 bases, with 12 bases left in between. This CDR3 contains 15 residues. The CDR3 region is CASSHIGTGANVLTF. Written as DNA, the CDR3 is TGTGCCAGCAGCCACATCGGGACCGGGGCCAACGTCCTGACTTTC.

This clonotype was observed a handful of times. This chain links TRBV11-2 with TRBJ2-7, with a possible D match to TRBD2 (5 bases). V lost 4 bases and J lost 2, with 21 bases in between. Germline values: CDR1 SGHAT, CDR2 FQNNGV. This CDR3 region has 17 residues. CDR3 coding DNA: TGTGCCAGCAGCTCCCGACCCCGGGGTCAAGCCCCCTACGAGCAGTACTTC. Translating it yields CASSSRPRGQAPYEQYF.

The gene calls are TRBV5-4 and TRBJ1-2; 12 bases align to TRBD1. V shed 3 bases and J 3 bases; nucleotides not matched to a gene: 18. Germline CDR1 and CDR2: SGHNT and YYREEE (reference sequence). The CDR3 has 20 residues. This chain's CDR3 is CASSSNSGTGGAEGDYGYTF. The CDR3 bases are TGTGCCAGCAGCTCAAACTCCGGGACAGGGGGCGCTGAAGGGGACTATGGCTACACCTTC.

This chain connects TRBV28 to TRBJ1-4; 8 bases match TRBD1. V lost 5 bases and J lost 3; bases outside the gene matches: 11. Per germline, CDR1 MDHEN and CDR2 SYDVKM. This CDR3 has 17 residues. The CDR3 reads CASSLPRRGLPNEKLFF. Written as DNA, the CDR3 is TGTGCCAGCAGTCTCCCTCGCAGGGGGCTACCTAATGAAAAACTGTTTTTT.

The chain employs TRBV6-5 and TRBJ2-1; TRBD2 aligns across 8 bases. The germline V gene encodes CDR1 MNHEY and CDR2 SVGAGI. After removal of 2 bases from V and 5 bases from J, the junction contained 5 bases not matched to a gene. CDR3 length equals 15 residues. The CDR3 is CASSYSGGSDNEQFF. The CDR3 coding sequence is TGTGCCAGCAGTTACAGCGGGGGCAGCGACAATGAGCAGTTCTTC.

This clonotype was seen many times. This sequence joins TRBV4-1 and TRBJ1-6; D not resolved. Germline V gene data show CDR1 as MGHRA and CDR2 as YSYEKL. The CDR3 is 13 amino acids. V shed 4 bases and J shed 10 bases, with 11 bases lying between them. CDR3 region: CASSPRLHSPLHF. CDR3 coding DNA: TGCGCCAGCAGCCCACGACTACACTCACCCCTCCACTTT.

This clonotype appeared a few times. The chain is built from TRBV6-5 and TRBJ2-7; 7 nucleotides line up with TRBD1. Losses at the gene ends were 4 bases for V and 3 bases for J; bases not matched to a gene: 12. Germline CDR1 reads MNHEY; CDR2 reads SVGAGI. The length of the CDR3 is 16 residues. The CDR3 bases are TGTGCCAGCAGTTCTAACCCCTCGACAGGGTACTACGAGCAGTACTTC. It is translated as CASSSNPSTGYYEQYF.

This clonotype was observed a few times. The chain employs TRBV12-3 or TRBV12-4 and TRBJ2-2; D is ambiguous. The CDR3 sequence is 14 residues long. V lost 4 bases to trimming and J lost 5 bases, with 11 bases between them. DNA of the CDR3: TGTGCCAGCAGTTCATTCCCTGGGACCGGGGAGCTGTTTTTT. Translation gives CASSSFPGTGELFF.

The J gene is TRBJ2-1, the V gene TRBV7-2, with D unresolved. V lost 5 bases and J lost 7, with 18 bases in between. This CDR3 contains 15 residues. Germline CDR1 and CDR2: SGHTA and FQGNSA. The CDR3 DNA reads as TGTGCCAGCAGCCCAAGCCGTAGTACTGGGAATGAGCAGTTCTTC. It yields the protein CASSPSRSTGNEQFF. Full variable domain (outside the CDR3, taken from reference TRBV7-2 and TRBJ2-1): GAGVSQSPSNKVTEKGKDVELRCDPISGHTALYWYRQSLGQGLEFLIYFQGNSAPDKSGLPSDRFSAERTGGSVSTLTIQRTQQEDSAVYLCASSPSRSTGNEQFFGPGTRLTVL.

The chain uses TRBV6-1 and TRBJ2-5; the D gene is possibly TRBD2 (6 bases). CDR3 length: 13 residues. With 6 bases removed from V and 3 bases from J, the gap between germline ends came to 11 bases. The V gene's germline CDR1 is MNHNS and CDR2 SASEGT. This CDR3 reads CASRGGWEETQYF. The CDR3 nucleotides are TGTGCCAGCAGAGGAGGGTGGGAAGAGACCCAGTACTTC.

This clonotype has just a few counts. This chain uses TRBV6-5 with TRBJ1-5, with 9 bases lining up with TRBD1. The length of the CDR3 is 15 residues. Looked up from germline, CDR1 is MNHEY and CDR2 is SVGAGI. Trimming took 6 bases from V and 9 from J; bases not matched to a gene: 12. Written as DNA, the CDR3 is TGTGCCAGCAGCCGCAATGGACAGGGGATCGGGCCCCAGCATTTT. It is translated as CASSRNGQGIGPQHF.

This clonotype appeared many times. This chain joins TRBV20-1 and TRBJ2-7, with D tentatively TRBD2 (5 bases). Trimming pared 6 bases from V and 0 bases from J, leaving 18 bases between. Germline CDR1 DFQATT, CDR2 SNEGSKA (reference sequence). CDR3 length equals 15 residues. The CDR3 loop reads CSAPIPVGSSYEQYF. The CDR3 DNA reads as TGCAGTGCCCCCATCCCGGTAGGGAGCTCCTACGAGCAGTACTTC.

This clonotype was found a few times. J is TRBJ2-3 and V is TRBV11-3, with D possibly being TRBD1 or TRBD2 (5 bases each). This CDR3 spans 12 amino acids. V dropped 5 bases and J dropped 6 bases, with 9 bases sitting between them. The germline CDR1 and CDR2 sequences are SGHNT and YENEEA. This CDR3 reads CASSPGADTQYF. DNA of the CDR3: TGTGCCAGCAGCCCCGGGGCGGATACGCAGTATTTT.

As regards this clonotype: A much larger clone differs from this one at a single base, so this may be a read error. The rearrangement joins TRBV6-1 to TRBJ1-5; possibly TRBD1 for D (5 bases). The CDR3 has 13 amino acids. From germline, CDR1 is MNHNS and CDR2 SASEGT. The CDR3 loop reads CVSTEHSNQPQNF. The DNA for the CDR3 is TGTGTTTCGACAGAACATAGCAATCAGCCCCAGAATTTT.

The CDR3: CSARDLTSGRASSYNEQFF. In DNA, the CDR3 is TGCAGTGCTAGAGATCTAACTAGCGGGAGGGCTAGCTCCTACAATGAGCAGTTCTTC. J is TRBJ2-1 and V is TRBV20-1; TRBD2 aligns across 13 bases. The CDR3 contains 19 residues. With 0 bases clipped from V and 0 bases from J, the junction kept 8 bases outside the gene matches. Germline CDR1 DFQATT, CDR2 SNEGSKA (reference sequence).

There are many counts of this clonotype. The junction shows a germline mismatch at one end, possibly a read error. The chain is built from TRBV6-1 and TRBJ1-5, with D perhaps TRBD1 (5 bases). This CDR3 spans 15 amino acids. CDR1 and CDR2 (germline): MNHNS, SASEGT. CDR3 sequence (DNA): TGTGCCAGCAGCGAAGGAAGGACACCCAATCAGCCCCAGCATTTT. It is translated as CASSEGRTPNQPQHF.

This chain uses TRBV5-1 with TRBJ2-6; unclear D gene. Trimming cost V 0 bases and J 0 bases, with 4 bases left between them. This CDR3 contains 15 residues. CDR1 is SGHRS, CDR2 YFSETQ, per germline. The CDR3 DNA reads TGCGCCAGCAGCTTGGAAGGCTCTGGGGCCAACGTCCTGACTTTC. It specifies CASSLEGSGANVLTF.

This clonotype was observed at least ten times. The genes are TRBV29-1 and TRBJ1-3; no clear D. Germline CDR1 SQVTM, CDR2 ANQGSEA. The ends were cut back, 6 bases at V and 4 bases at J, with 13 bases in the middle. The CDR3 extends over 13 amino acids. CDR3 in amino acids: CSVVPLTGNTIYF. For the CDR3, the DNA is TGCAGCGTAGTTCCGTTGACCGGAAACACCATATATTTT.

This clonotype was seen at least ten times. The gene calls are TRBV2 and TRBJ2-7; D call uncertain. The CDR3 is 12 residues long. Germline CDR1 is SNHLY and CDR2 is FYNNEI. Trimming took off 6 bases at V and 6 bases at J, with 12 bases between the two ends. CDR3 region: CASSPGVFEQYF. In nucleotides, the CDR3 is TGTGCCAGCAGCCCCGGAGTGTTCGAGCAGTACTTC.